What follows are 3 T cell receptor beta chains derived from one specimen sequenced in a study of T-cell reconstitution after alpha-beta-depleted transplantation in children (TCRdb year 2016). To prepare the library, PCR was applied. The sequencer listed for this sample is Illumina HiSeq 2500. TCR libraries were prepared with molecular barcoding, using unique molecular identifiers to normalize TCRbeta repertoire quantification. Through fastp at Q25 and MiXCR, TCRdb rebuilt clones from the public reads, retaining in-frame beta chains. For every CDR3 protein sequence, its rows merge into one entry that carries the most common genes and DNA. In this sample the table shows approximately 520,000 distinct CDR3 sequences, 32% of which occur a single time. In total, the top ten clones hold 2% to 3% of the sample. The sample in question was PBMCs from the stem cell graft donor, obtained from the stem cell graft. These TCRs come from a human donor who donated a stem cell graft to a child with aplastic anemia.

This clonotype was detected a few times. The chain has TRBV20-1 and TRBJ2-6; TRBD1 agrees at 7 bases. With 1 base clipped from V and 0 bases from J, the junction kept 6 bases outside the gene matches. The CDR3 is 17 amino acids. Germline assignment: CDR1 DFQATT and CDR2 SNEGSKA (reference sequence). CDR3 nucleotide sequence: TGCAGTGCTAGAGTGAGGGACAGAAGCTCTGGGGCCAACGTCCTGACTTTC. Amino acids: CSARVRDRSSGANVLTF.

This clonotype appeared a few times. V and J are TRBV12-3 or TRBV12-4 and TRBJ1-1, with D perhaps matching TRBD1 (6 bases). The CDR3 covers 16 residues. V was pared by 3 bases and J by 0 bases, with 14 bases between. The CDR3 nucleotides are TGTGCCAGCAGTTTTATCACAGGGCCCTTGAACACTGAAGCTTTCTTT. This sequence encodes CASSFITGPLNTEAFF.

This clonotype was counted only a few times. The gene calls are TRBV5-1 and TRBJ2-3, with 7 bases fitting TRBD2. The CDR3 consists of 15 residues. Germline values: CDR1 SGHRS, CDR2 YFSETQ. The junction had 7 bases not matched to a gene; V was cut back by 0 bases and J by 6 bases. In DNA form, the CDR3 reads TGCGCCAGCAGCTTGGGGGCTAGCGGTTCGGATACGCAGTATTTT. Protein sequence: CASSLGASGSDTQYF.